What follows is one TCR beta chain and its context. Its antigen remains unknown. With 60 Vbeta and 13 Jbeta primers, the PCR was carried out. In the authors' workflow: Roughly 12 million of some 80 million unique TCR beta chains were shared, per a later count. Method: immunoSEQ multiplex PCR; TCRdb's copy keeps in-frame clones and lacks some. Clone size and V and J calls were adopted from that table, with D and trimming inferred from the DNA. The table records tens of thousands of clones, roughly three quarters of them present only once. The sample originates from a study of cytomegalovirus exposure and HLA in healthy donors. Background on the study: Drawn from HLA-typed donors, tens of millions of unique TCRs were held in an early data release.

Notes on the study in general: Among TCR sequences, most were rare, though some public TCRs appeared in many donors.

Between the trimmed V and J ends, which lost 1 base and 3 bases, there was a span of 7 bases. The CDR3 loop spans 13 amino acids. Germline-derived CDR1 and CDR2 are SEHNR and FQNEAQ (reference sequence). The receptor's source is a male donor in good health and CMV-seronegative. V is TRBV7-9 and J is TRBJ2-7; D not certain. Sequenced material: PBMCs. The CDR3 reads CASSLGANYEQYF. CDR3 sequence (DNA): TGTGCCAGCAGCTTAGGCGCGAACTACGAGCAGTACTTC. The variable domain in full, with the rest retrieved from reference TRBV7-9 and TRBJ2-7, is DTGVSQNPRHKITKRGQNVTFRCDPISEHNRLYWYRQTLGQGPEFLTYFQNEAQLEKSRLLSDRFSAERPKGSFSTLEIQRTEQGDSAMYLCASSLGANYEQYFGPGTRLTVT.